Listed below are T cell receptor beta chains from one sample, sequenced in a study of T cell responses to AZD1222 COVID-19 vaccine. TCRdb's copy holds only in-frame clones and misses some; the assay was immunoSEQ multiplex PCR. The sample has 90,000 to 150,000 clones; roughly 90% are singletons. The sequencing here drew on peripheral blood, taken on day 0 of AZD1222 vaccination. The receptors stem from an adult in good health. The CDR3 runs from the conserved cysteine through the conserved F or W. A D gene is named only where the DNA matches it firmly. Clone size is stated in some rows and not others, as once, few, many or a class when expanded.

d_call j_call clone_size v_call cdr3_aa cdr3_nt
NA TRBJ1-1 NA TRBV30 CAWSVGGTEAFF TGTGCCTGGAGTGTAGGGGGAACTGAAGCTTTCTTT
NA TRBJ1-6 NA TRBV5-8 CASSPLGGMNSPLHF TGTGCCAGCAGCCCCCTCGGGGGCATGAATTCACCCCTCCACTTT
TRBD1 TRBJ2-7 NA TRBV11-2 CASSLEAGGDEQYF TGTGCCAGCAGCTTAGAGGCAGGGGGCGACGAGCAGTACTTC
NA TRBJ2-5 NA TRBV15 CATIDPQASETQYF TGTGCCACCATCGACCCTCAAGCGTCGGAGACCCAGTACTTC
NA TRBJ2-3 NA TRBV24-1 CATSAGSTDTQYF TGTGCCACCAGTGCGGGCAGCACAGATACGCAGTATTTT
NA TRBJ1-1 once TRBV7-8 CASSIRQRGRNTEAFF TGTGCCAGCAGCATCCGACAGAGAGGGAGGAACACTGAAGCTTTCTTT
NA TRBJ2-1 NA TRBV5-1 CASNGGAYNEQFF TGCGCCAGCAACGGAGGGGCCTACAATGAGCAGTTCTTC
NA TRBJ1-2 NA TRBV5-4 CASSFQGGRTNYGYTF TGTGCCAGCAGCTTCCAAGGGGGGCGAACTAACTATGGCTACACCTTC
TRBD1 TRBJ2-1 NA TRBV28 CASNAGTGGKNEQFF TGTGCCAGCAACGCCGGGACAGGGGGCAAGAATGAGCAGTTCTTC
NA TRBJ2-1 NA TRBV2 CASSEQGRGMGEQFF TGTGCCAGCAGTGAACAGGGCAGGGGAATGGGTGAGCAGTTCTTC
NA TRBJ1-4 NA TRBV15 CATSRGPNEKLFF TGTGCCACCAGCAGGGGACCTAATGAAAAACTGTTTTTT
NA TRBJ1-2 NA TRBV6-5 CASSRGADGYTF TGTGCCAGCTCCCGGGGAGCCGATGGCTACACCTTC
NA TRBJ2-7 NA TRBV21-1 CASSKFQVYSYEQYF TGTGCCAGCAGCAAATTCCAGGTATACTCCTACGAGCAGTACTTC
TRBD1 TRBJ1-4 NA TRBV19 CASTPTGYDEKLFF TGTGCCAGTACCCCGACAGGGTATGATGAAAAACTGTTTTTT
NA TRBJ2-1 NA TRBV28 CASSTVYNEQFF TGTGCCAGCAGTACAGTTTACAATGAGCAGTTCTTC
NA TRBJ1-1 NA TRBV5-1 CASSSAIGDTEAFF TGCGCCAGCAGCTCAGCCATAGGGGACACTGAAGCTTTCTTT
NA TRBJ1-1 NA TRBV5-1 CASRVISNTEAFF TGCGCCAGCAGAGTGATCAGTAACACTGAAGCTTTCTTT
TRBD2 TRBJ2-7 NA TRBV28 CASSFTASGRNEQYF TGTGCCAGCAGTTTTACGGCTAGCGGGAGAAACGAGCAGTACTTC
TRBD2 TRBJ2-2 NA TRBV5-1 CASSFGGRNTGELFF TGCGCCAGCAGCTTTGGCGGGAGAAACACCGGGGAGCTGTTTTTT
NA TRBJ2-5 NA TRBV18 CASSRGAETQYF TGTGCCAGCTCACGGGGGGCAGAGACCCAGTACTTC
NA TRBJ2-3 NA TRBV27 CASRVTGWTDTQYF TGTGCCAGCAGGGTTACAGGTTGGACAGATACGCAGTATTTT
TRBD1 TRBJ2-1 NA TRBV2 CASSEGTGIPSYNEQFF TGTGCCAGCAGTGAGGGGACAGGGATTCCCTCCTACAATGAGCAGTTCTTC
TRBD1 TRBJ1-1 NA TRBV3-1/TRBV3-2 CASSQGQGNTEAFF TGTGCCAGCAGCCAAGGACAGGGGAACACTGAAGCTTTCTTT
TRBD1 TRBJ1-2 NA TRBV19 CASIGQGAVYGYTF TGTGCCAGTATTGGACAGGGGGCCGTCTATGGCTACACCTTC
TRBD1 TRBJ2-1 NA TRBV7-2 CASRQRTGHEQFF TGTGCCAGCAGACAAAGGACAGGGCATGAGCAGTTCTTC
TRBD1 TRBJ1-5 NA TRBV7-6 CASSSGTGRSQPQHF TGTGCCAGCAGCTCCGGGACAGGGCGTTCCCAGCCCCAGCATTTT
NA TRBJ1-4 NA TRBV28 CASSSPGQENEKLFF TGTGCCAGCAGCTCCCCCGGACAAGAAAATGAAAAACTGTTTTTT
NA TRBJ2-7 NA TRBV5-1 CASSPLASYEQYF TGCGCCAGCAGCCCCCTTGCTAGCTACGAGCAGTACTTC
TRBD1 TRBJ1-6 NA TRBV5-1 CASSLTGQVNISPLHF TGCGCCAGCAGCTTAACGGGACAGGTTAACATCTCACCCCTCCACTTT
TRBD1 TRBJ1-3 NA TRBV7-6 CASSPAGTGYGNTIYF TGTGCCAGCAGCCCAGCCGGGACAGGGTATGGAAACACCATATATTTT
NA TRBJ2-2 NA TRBV27 CASSLGTRRITHRNTGELFF TGTGCCAGCAGTTTAGGCACTCGGCGTATTACCCACCGGAACACCGGGGAGCTGTTTTTT
NA TRBJ2-1 NA TRBV12-3/TRBV12-4 CASSLPLWNEQFF TGTGCCAGCAGTTTACCTCTCTGGAATGAGCAGTTCTTC
TRBD1 TRBJ2-3 many TRBV15 CATSIGQGETDTQYF TGTGCCACCAGCATTGGACAGGGCGAGACAGATACGCAGTATTTT
TRBD1 TRBJ1-2 NA TRBV5-1 CASSLGQGGPYGYTF TGCGCCAGCAGCTTGGGACAGGGTGGGCCCTATGGCTACACCTTC
NA TRBJ2-2 few TRBV28 CASSLGRDPTGELFF TGTGCCAGCAGTTTGGGCAGAGACCCCACCGGGGAGCTGTTTTTT
TRBD1 TRBJ1-1 NA TRBV7-9 CASTMDREGTEAFF TGTGCCAGCACCATGGACAGGGAGGGCACTGAAGCTTTCTTT
NA TRBJ1-1 NA TRBV7-8 CASSLGELGLGTEAFF TGTGCCAGCAGCCTCGGCGAGTTGGGTTTAGGAACTGAAGCTTTCTTT
NA TRBJ1-1 NA TRBV5-1 CASSLAGRRDTEAFF TGCGCCAGCAGCTTGGCGGGACGACGGGACACTGAAGCTTTCTTT
NA TRBJ1-6 NA TRBV3-1/TRBV3-2 CASSTLGPRDSPLHF TGTGCCAGCAGCACACTAGGGCCACGCGATTCACCCCTCCACTTT
NA TRBJ2-7 NA TRBV6-5 CASRTWDNRQYF TGTGCCAGCAGAACCTGGGACAACAGGCAGTACTTC
TRBD2 TRBJ2-3 once TRBV27 CASSLASGGYIYTQYF TGTGCCAGCAGTTTGGCTAGCGGGGGGTACATCTACACGCAGTATTTT
NA TRBJ2-1 NA TRBV7-3 CASSPPGSVNEQFF TGTGCCAGCAGCCCACCAGGGTCAGTCAATGAGCAGTTCTTC
TRBD2 TRBJ2-1 NA TRBV19 CASSIRGTSGRAGEQFF TGTGCCAGTAGTATAAGGGGTACTAGCGGGAGGGCCGGTGAGCAGTTCTTC
TRBD1 TRBJ2-6 NA TRBV19 CASSIDRDRDSGANVLTF TGTGCCAGTAGTATAGACCGGGACAGGGACTCTGGGGCCAACGTCCTGACTTTC
NA TRBJ1-4 NA TRBV2 CASSLRNGNEKLFF TGTGCCAGCAGCCTAAGGAACGGTAATGAAAAACTGTTTTTT
NA TRBJ2-2 NA TRBV15 CATSRAIRSTGELFF TGTGCCACCAGCAGAGCAATTAGGTCCACCGGGGAGCTGTTTTTT
NA TRBJ1-1 NA TRBV29-1 CSVERKMNTEAFF TGCAGCGTTGAACGTAAAATGAACACTGAAGCTTTCTTT
NA TRBJ2-2 NA TRBV13 CASSLRGGTGELFF TGTGCCAGCAGCCTGAGGGGGGGCACCGGGGAGCTGTTTTTT